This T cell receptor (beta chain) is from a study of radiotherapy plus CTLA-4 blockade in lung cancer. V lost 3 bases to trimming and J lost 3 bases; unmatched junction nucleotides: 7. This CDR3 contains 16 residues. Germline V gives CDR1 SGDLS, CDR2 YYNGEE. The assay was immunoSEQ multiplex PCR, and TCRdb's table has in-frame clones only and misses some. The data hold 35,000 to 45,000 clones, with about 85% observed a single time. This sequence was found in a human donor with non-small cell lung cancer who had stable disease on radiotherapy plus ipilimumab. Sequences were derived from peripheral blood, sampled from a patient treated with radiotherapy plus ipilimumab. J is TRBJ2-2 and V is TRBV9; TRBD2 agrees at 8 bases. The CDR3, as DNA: TGTGCCAGCAGCGGCAGCGGGAGAAGGGACACCGGGGAGCTGTTTTTT. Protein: CASSGSGRRDTGELFF.